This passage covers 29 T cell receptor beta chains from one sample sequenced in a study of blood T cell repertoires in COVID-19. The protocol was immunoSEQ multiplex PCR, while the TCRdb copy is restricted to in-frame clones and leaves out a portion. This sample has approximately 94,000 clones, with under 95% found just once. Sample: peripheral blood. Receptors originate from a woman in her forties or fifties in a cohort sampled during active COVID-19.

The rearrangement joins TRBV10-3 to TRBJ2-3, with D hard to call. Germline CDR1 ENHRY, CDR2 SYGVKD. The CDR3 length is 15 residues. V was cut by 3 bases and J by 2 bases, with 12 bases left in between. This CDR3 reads CAISDPVSITDTQYF. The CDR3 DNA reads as TGTGCCATCAGTGATCCAGTCTCAATCACAGATACGCAGTATTTT.

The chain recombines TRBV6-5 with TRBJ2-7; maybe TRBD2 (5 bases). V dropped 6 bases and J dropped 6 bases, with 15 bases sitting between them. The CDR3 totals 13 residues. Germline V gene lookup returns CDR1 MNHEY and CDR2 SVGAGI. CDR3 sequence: CASRAAVASEQYF. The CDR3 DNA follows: TGTGCCAGCAGGGCCGCCGTAGCGAGCGAGCAGTACTTC.

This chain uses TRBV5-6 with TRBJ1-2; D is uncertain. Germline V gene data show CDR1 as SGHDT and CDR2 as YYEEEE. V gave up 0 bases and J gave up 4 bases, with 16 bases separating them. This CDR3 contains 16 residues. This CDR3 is CASSLVTDHRGYGYTF. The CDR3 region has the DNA TGTGCCAGCAGCTTGGTGACTGATCATAGAGGCTATGGCTACACCTTC.

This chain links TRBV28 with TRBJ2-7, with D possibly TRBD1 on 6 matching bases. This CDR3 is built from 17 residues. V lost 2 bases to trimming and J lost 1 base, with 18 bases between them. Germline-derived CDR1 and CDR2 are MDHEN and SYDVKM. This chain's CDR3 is CASSLGQGIGSSYEQYF. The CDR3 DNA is TGTGCCAGCAGTTTAGGGCAGGGGATTGGATCTTCCTACGAGCAGTACTTC.

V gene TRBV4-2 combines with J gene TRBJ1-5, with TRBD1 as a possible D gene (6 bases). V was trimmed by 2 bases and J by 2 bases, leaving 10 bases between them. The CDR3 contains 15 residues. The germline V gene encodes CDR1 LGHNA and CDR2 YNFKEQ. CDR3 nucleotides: TGTGCCAGCAGCCAAACAGGGCAGGGCAATCAGCCCCAGCATTTT. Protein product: CASSQTGQGNQPQHF.

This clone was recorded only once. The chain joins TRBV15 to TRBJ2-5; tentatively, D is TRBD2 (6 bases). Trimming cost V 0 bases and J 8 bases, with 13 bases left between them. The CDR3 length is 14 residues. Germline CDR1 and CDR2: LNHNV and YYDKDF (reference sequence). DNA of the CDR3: TGTGCCACCAGCAGAGATGCGGGGAGCATTACCCAGTACTTC. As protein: CATSRDAGSITQYF.

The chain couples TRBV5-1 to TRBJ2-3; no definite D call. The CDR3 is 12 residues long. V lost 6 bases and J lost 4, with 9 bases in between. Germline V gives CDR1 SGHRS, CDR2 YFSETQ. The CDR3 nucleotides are TGCGCCAGCATGGGCCCAGCAGATACGCAGTATTTT. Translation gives CASMGPADTQYF.

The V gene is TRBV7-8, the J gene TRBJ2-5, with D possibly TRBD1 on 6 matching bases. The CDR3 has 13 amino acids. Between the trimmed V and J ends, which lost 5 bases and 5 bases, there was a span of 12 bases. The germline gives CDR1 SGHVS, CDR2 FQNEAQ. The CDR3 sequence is CASSHRVGETQYF. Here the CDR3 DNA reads TGTGCCAGCAGCCACAGGGTTGGGGAGACCCAGTACTTC.

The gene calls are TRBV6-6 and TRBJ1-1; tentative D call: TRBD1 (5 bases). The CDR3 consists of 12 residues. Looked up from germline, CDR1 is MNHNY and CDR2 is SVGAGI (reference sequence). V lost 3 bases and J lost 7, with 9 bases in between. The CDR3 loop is CASSYGGGEAFF. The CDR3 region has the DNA TGTGCCAGCAGTTATGGGGGGGGTGAAGCTTTCTTT.

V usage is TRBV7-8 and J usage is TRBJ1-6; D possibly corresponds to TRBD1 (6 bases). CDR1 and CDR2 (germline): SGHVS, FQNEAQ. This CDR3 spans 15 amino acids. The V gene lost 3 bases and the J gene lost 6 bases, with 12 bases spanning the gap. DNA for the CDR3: TGTGCCAGCAGCTTCCGGGGGGCAGGTAATTCACCCCTCCACTTT. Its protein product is CASSFRGAGNSPLHF.

CDR3 in amino acids: CASRHTLAVNTEAFF. The DNA for the CDR3 is TGTGCCAGCAGACACACATTAGCGGTGAACACTGAAGCTTTCTTT. The chain combines TRBV6-5 with TRBJ1-1; D is unclear. There are 15 residues in the CDR3. Trimming removed 6 bases at V and 0 bases at J, with 14 bases between. Looked up from germline, CDR1 is MNHEY and CDR2 is SVGAGI.

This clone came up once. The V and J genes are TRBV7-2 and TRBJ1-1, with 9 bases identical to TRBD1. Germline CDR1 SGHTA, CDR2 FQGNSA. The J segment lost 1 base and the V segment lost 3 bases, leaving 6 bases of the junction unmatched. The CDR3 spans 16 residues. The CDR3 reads CASSFQPGQGNTEAFF. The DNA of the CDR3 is TGTGCCAGCAGCTTCCAACCGGGACAGGGGAACACTGAAGCTTTCTTT.

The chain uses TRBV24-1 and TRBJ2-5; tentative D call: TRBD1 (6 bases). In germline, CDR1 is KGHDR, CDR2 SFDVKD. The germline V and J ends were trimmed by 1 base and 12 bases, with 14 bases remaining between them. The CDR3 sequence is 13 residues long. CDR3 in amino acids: CATSDFQGDTEYF. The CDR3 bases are TGTGCCACCAGTGATTTTCAAGGGGACACGGAGTACTTC.

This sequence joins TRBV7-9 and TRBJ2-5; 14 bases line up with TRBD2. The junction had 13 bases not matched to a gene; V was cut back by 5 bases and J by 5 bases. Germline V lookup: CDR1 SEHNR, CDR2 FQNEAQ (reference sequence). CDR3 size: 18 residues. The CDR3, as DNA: TGTGCCAGCAGCCCCCTTTTAGGGACTAGCGGGAGTTTGGAGACCCAGTACTTC. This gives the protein CASSPLLGTSGSLETQYF.

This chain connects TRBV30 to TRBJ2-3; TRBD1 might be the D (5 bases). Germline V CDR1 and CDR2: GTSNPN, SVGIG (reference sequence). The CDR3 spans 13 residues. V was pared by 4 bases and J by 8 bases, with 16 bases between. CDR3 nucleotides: TGTGCCTGGACCTCGACCCAGCAGGGTACGCAGTATTTT. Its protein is CAWTSTQQGTQYF.

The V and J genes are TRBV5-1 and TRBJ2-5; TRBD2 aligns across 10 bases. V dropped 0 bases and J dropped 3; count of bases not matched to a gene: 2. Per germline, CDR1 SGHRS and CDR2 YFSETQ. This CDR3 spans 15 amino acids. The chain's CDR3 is CASSLVLAGEETQYF. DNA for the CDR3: TGCGCCAGCAGCTTGGTTCTAGCGGGGGAAGAGACCCAGTACTTC.

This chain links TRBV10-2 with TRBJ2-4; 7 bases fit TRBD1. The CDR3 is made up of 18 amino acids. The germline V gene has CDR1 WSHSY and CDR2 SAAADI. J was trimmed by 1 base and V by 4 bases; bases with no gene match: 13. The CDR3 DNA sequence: TGCGCCAGCAGTGTCCCCTTACAGGGGAATTTTGCCAAAAACATTCAGTACTTC. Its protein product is CASSVPLQGNFAKNIQYF.

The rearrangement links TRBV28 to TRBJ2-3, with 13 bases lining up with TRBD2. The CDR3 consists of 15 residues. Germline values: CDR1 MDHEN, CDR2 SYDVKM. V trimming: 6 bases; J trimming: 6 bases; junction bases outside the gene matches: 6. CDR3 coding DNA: TGTGCCAGCAGCATACTAGCGGGAGGGCCGGATACGCAGTATTTT. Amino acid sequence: CASSILAGGPDTQYF.

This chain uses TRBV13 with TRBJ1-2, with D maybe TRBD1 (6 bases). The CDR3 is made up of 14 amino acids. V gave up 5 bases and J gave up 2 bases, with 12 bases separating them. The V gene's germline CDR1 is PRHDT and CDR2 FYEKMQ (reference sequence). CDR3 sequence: CASSLRTGNYGYTF. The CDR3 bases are TGTGCCAGCAGCCTCAGAACAGGGAACTATGGCTACACCTTC. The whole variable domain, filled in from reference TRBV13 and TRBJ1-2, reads AAGVIQSPRHLIKEKRETATLKCYPIPRHDTVYWYQQGPGQDPQFLISFYEKMQSDKGSIPDRFSAQQFSDYHSELNMSSLELGDSALYFCASSLRTGNYGYTFGSGTRLTVV.

DNA of the CDR3: TGCGCCAGCAGTACCGGGACAGCCTACGAGCAGTACTTC. Translated: CASSTGTAYEQYF. V gene TRBV10-1 combines with J gene TRBJ2-7; 7 nucleotides align to TRBD1. V was clipped by 5 bases and J by 2 bases; unmatched bases: 3. Germline CDR1 WNHNN, CDR2 SYGVQD (reference sequence). The CDR3 is 13 residues long.

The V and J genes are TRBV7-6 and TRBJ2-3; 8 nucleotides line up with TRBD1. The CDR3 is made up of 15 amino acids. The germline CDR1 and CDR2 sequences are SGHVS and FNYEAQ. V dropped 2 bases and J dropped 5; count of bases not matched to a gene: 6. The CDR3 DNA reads TGTGCCAGCAGCTTACGACAGGGGCATAAAGATACGCAGTATTTT. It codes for CASSLRQGHKDTQYF.

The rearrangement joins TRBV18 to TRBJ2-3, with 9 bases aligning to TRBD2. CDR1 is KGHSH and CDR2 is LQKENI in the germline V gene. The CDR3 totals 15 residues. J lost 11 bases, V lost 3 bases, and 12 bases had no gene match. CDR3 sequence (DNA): TGTGCCAGCTCACCCTCGGCGGGGGGGCTCGCTGTGCAGTATTTT. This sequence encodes CASSPSAGGLAVQYF.

The CDR3: CASSLGGTGRTQYF. Written as DNA, the CDR3 is TGTGCCAGCAGCTTAGGAGGGACAGGGCGGACCCAGTACTTC. The rearrangement links TRBV11-2 to TRBJ2-5; 9 bases agree with TRBD1. Germline CDR1 and CDR2: SGHAT and FQNNGV. J lost 7 bases, V lost 1 base, and 4 bases had no gene match. This CDR3 spans 14 amino acids.

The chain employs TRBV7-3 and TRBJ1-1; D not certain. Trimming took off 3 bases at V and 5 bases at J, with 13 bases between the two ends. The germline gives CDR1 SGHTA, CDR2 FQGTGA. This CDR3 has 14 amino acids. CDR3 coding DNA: TGTGCCAGCAGCTTGTCGGGAAGTCGGACTGAAGCTTTCTTT. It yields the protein CASSLSGSRTEAFF.

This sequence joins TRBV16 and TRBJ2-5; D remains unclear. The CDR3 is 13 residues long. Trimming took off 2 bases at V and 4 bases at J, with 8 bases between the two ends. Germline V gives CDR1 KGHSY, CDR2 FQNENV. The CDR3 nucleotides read TGTGCCAGCAGCCAAGCGCTCGGAGAGACCCAGTACTTC. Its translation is CASSQALGETQYF.

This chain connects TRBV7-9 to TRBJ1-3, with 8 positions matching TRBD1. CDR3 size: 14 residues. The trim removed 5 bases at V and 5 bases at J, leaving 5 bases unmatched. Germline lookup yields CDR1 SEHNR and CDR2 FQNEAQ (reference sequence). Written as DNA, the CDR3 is TGTGCCAGCAGCACGCGGACAGGGAGAAACACCATATATTTT. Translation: CASSTRTGRNTIYF.

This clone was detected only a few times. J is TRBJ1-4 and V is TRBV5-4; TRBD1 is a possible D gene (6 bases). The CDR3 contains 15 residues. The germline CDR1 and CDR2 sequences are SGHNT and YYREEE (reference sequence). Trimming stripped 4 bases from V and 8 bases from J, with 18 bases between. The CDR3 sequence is CASSPQAGAREKLFF. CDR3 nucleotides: TGTGCCAGCAGCCCCCAAGCGGGGGCTCGGGAAAAACTGTTTTTT.

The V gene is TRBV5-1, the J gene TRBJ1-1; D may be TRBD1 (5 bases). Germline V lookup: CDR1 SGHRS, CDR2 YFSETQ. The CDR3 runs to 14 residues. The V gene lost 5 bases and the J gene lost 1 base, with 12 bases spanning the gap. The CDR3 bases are TGCGCCAGCAGTACAGGACCGACGAACACTGAAGCTTTCTTT. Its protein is CASSTGPTNTEAFF.

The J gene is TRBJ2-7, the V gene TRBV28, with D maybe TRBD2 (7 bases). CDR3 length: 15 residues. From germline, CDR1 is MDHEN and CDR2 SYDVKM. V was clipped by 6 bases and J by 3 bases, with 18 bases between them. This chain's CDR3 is CASSRTRGADYEQYF. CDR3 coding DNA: TGTGCCAGCAGCAGGACCCGGGGGGCGGACTACGAGCAGTACTTC.